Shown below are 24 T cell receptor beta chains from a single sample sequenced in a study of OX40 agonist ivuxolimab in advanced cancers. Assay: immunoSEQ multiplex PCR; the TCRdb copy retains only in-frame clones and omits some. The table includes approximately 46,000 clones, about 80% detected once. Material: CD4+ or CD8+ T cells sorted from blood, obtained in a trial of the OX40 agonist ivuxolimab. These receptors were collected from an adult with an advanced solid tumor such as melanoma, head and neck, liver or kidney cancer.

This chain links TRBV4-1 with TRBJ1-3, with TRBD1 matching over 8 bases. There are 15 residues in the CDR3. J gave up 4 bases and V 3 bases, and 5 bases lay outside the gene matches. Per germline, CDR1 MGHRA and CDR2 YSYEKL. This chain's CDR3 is CASSHPGQVGNTIYF. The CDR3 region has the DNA TGCGCCAGCAGCCATCCGGGACAGGTCGGAAACACCATATATTTT.

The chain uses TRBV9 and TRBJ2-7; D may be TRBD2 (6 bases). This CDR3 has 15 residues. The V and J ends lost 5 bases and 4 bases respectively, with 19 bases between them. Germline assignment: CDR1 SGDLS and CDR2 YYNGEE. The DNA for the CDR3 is TGTGCCAGCAGTCTCCGGGACTCCAGTGGGTACGAGCAGTACTTC. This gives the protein CASSLRDSSGYEQYF.

The CDR3 loop is CASSLELDSEAFF. CDR3 in DNA: TGTGCCAGCAGCTTAGAGCTAGACAGTGAAGCTTTCTTT. The V call is TRBV11-3, the J call TRBJ1-1; D may be TRBD1 (5 bases). Germline CDR1 is SGHNT and CDR2 is YENEEA. Trimming stripped 0 bases from V and 7 bases from J, with 9 bases between. This CDR3 comprises 13 residues.

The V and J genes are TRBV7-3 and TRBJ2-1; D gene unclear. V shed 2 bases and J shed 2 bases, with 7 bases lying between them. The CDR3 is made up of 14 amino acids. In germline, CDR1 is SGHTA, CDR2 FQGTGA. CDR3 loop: CASSLGLAYNEQFF. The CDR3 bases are TGTGCCAGCAGCTTAGGTTTAGCCTACAATGAGCAGTTCTTC. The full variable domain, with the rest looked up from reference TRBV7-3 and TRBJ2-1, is GAGVSQTPSNKVTEKGKYVELRCDPISGHTALYWYRQSLGQGPEFLIYFQGTGAADDSGLPNDRFFAVRPEGSVSTLKIQRTERGDSAVYLCASSLGLAYNEQFFGPGTRLTVL.

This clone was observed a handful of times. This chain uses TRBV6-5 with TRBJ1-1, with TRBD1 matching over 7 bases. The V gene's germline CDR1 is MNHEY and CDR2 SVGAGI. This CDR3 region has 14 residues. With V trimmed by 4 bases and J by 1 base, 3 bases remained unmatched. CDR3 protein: CASSFQGGNTEAFF. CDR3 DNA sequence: TGTGCCAGCAGTTTTCAGGGGGGGAACACTGAAGCTTTCTTT.

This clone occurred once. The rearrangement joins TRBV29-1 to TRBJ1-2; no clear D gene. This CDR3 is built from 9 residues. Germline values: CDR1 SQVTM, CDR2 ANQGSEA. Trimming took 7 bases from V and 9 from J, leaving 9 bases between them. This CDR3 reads CSAERSYTF. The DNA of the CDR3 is TGCAGCGCTGAGAGGAGCTACACCTTC.

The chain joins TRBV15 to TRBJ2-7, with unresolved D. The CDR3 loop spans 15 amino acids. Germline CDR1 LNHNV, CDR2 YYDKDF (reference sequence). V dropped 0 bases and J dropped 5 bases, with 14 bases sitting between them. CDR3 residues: CATSRDIPSAHEQYF. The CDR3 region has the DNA TGTGCCACCAGCAGAGATATCCCCTCGGCCCACGAGCAGTACTTC.

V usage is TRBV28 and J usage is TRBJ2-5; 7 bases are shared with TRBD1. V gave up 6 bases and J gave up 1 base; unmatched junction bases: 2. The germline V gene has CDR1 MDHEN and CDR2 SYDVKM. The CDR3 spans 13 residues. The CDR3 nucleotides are TGTGCCAGCAGCAGGACAGGCCAAGAGACCCAGTACTTC. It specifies CASSRTGQETQYF.

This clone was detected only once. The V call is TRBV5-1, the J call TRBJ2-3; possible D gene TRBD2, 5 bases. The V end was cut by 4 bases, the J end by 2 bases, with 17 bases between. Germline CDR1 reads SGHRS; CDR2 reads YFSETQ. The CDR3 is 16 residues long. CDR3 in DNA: TGCGCCAGCAGCCTAAGACGGGCCGGGGACACAGATACGCAGTATTTT. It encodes CASSLRRAGDTDTQYF. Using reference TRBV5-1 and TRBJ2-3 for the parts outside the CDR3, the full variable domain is KAGVTQTPRYLIKTRGQQVTLSCSPISGHRSVSWYQQTPGQGLQFLFEYFSETQRNKGNFPGRFSGRQFSNSRSEMNVSTLELGDSALYLCASSLRRAGDTDTQYFGPGTRLTVL.

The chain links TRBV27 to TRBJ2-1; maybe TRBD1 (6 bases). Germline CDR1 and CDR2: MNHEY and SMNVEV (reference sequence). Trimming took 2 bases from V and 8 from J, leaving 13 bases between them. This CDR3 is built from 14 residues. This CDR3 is CASSLPGHRDEQFF. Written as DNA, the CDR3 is TGTGCCAGCAGTTTACCGGGACACCGGGATGAGCAGTTCTTC.

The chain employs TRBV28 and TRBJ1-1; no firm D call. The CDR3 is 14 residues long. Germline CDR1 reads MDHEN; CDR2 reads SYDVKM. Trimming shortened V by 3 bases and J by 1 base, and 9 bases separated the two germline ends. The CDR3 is CASSFGRRNTEAFF. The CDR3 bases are TGTGCCAGCAGTTTCGGACGTAGGAACACTGAAGCTTTCTTT. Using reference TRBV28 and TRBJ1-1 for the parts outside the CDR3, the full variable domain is DVKVTQSSRYLVKRTGEKVFLECVQDMDHENMFWYRQDPGLGLRLIYFSYDVKMKEKGDIPEGYSVSREKKERFSLILESASTNQTSMYLCASSFGRRNTEAFFGQGTRLTVV.

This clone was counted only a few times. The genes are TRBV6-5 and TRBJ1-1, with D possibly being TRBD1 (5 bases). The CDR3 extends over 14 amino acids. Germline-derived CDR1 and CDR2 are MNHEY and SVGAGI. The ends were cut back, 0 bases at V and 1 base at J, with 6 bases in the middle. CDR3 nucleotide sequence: TGTGCCAGCAGTTACTCCGGGGCGAACACTGAAGCTTTCTTT. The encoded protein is CASSYSGANTEAFF.

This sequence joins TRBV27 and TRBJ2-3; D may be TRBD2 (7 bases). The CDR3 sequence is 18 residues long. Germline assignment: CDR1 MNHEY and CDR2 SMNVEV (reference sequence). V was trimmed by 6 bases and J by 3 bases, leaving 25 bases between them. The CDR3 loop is CASSPRVGGGSLTDTQYF. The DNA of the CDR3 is TGTGCCAGCAGCCCAAGAGTGGGAGGGGGAAGCCTTACAGATACGCAGTATTTT.

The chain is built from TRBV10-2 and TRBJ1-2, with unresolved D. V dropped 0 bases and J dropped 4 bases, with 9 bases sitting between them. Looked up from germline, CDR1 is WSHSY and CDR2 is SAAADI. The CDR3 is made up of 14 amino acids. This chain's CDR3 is CASSESVGIYGYTF. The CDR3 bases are TGCGCCAGCAGTGAGTCGGTCGGAATCTATGGCTACACCTTC.

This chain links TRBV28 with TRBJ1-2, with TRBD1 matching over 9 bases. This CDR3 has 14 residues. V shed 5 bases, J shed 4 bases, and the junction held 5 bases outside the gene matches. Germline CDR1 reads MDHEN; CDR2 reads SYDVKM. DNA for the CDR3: TGTGCCAGCAGTCTACCGACAGGGGGCTATGGCTACACCTTC. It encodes CASSLPTGGYGYTF.

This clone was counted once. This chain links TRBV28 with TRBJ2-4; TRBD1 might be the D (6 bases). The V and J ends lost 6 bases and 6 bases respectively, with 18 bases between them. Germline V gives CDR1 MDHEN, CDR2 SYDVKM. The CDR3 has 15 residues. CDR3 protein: CASRADRTRGNIQYF. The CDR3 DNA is TGTGCCAGCAGGGCTGACAGGACTCGGGGAAACATTCAGTACTTC. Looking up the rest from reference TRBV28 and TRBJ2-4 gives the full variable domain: DVKVTQSSRYLVKRTGEKVFLECVQDMDHENMFWYRQDPGLGLRLIYFSYDVKMKEKGDIPEGYSVSREKKERFSLILESASTNQTSMYLCASRADRTRGNIQYFGAGTRLSVL.

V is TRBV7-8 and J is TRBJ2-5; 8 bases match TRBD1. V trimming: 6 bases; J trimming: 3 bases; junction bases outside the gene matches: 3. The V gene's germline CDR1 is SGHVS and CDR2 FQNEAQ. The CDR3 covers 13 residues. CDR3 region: CASSGTGKETQYF. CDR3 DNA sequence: TGTGCCAGCAGTGGGACAGGAAAAGAGACCCAGTACTTC.

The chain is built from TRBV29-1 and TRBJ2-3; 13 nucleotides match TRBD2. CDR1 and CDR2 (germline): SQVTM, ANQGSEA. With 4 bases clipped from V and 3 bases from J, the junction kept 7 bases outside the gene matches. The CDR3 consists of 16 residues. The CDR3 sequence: CSVGGLAGISTDTQYF. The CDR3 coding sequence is TGCAGCGTTGGGGGACTAGCGGGGATTAGTACAGATACGCAGTATTTT.

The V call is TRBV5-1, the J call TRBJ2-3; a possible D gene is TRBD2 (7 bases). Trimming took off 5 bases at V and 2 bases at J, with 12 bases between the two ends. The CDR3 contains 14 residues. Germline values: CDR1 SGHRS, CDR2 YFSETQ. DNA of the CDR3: TGCGCCAGCAGTGTCGCGGGGGCCACAGATACGCAGTATTTT. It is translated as CASSVAGATDTQYF.

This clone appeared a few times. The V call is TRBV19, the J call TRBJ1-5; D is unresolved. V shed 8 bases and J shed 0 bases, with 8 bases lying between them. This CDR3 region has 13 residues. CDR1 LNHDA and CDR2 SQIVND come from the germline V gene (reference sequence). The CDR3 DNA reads TGTGCCAGTGCCCTCTATAGCAATCAGCCCCAGCATTTT. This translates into CASALYSNQPQHF.

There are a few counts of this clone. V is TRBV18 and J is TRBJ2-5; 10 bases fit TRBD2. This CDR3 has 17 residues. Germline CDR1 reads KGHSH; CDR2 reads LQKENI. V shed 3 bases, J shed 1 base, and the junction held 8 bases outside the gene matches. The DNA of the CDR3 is TGTGCCAGCTCACCGCAAGCGGGAGGGGCCGCCCAAGAGACCCAGTACTTC. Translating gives CASSPQAGGAAQETQYF. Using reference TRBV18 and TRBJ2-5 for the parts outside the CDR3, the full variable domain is NAGVMQNPRHLVRRRGQEARLRCSPMKGHSHVYWYRQLPEEGLKFMVYLQKENIIDESGMPKERFSAEFPKEGPSILRIQQVVRGDSAAYFCASSPQAGGAAQETQYFGPGTRLLVL.

This CDR3 is CASSLPYTEAFF. As DNA, the CDR3 is TGTGCCAGCAGCTTGCCATACACTGAAGCTTTCTTT. The chain carries TRBV5-8 and TRBJ1-1; D gene uncertain. The CDR3 is made up of 12 amino acids. V was trimmed by 1 base and J by 3 bases, leaving 4 bases between them. Germline CDR1 SGHTS, CDR2 YDEGEE.

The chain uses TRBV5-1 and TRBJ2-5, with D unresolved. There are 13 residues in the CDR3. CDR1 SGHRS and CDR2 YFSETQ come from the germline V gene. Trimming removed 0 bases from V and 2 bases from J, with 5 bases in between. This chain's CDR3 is CASSLDVQETQYF. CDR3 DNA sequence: TGCGCCAGCAGCTTGGACGTTCAAGAGACCCAGTACTTC.

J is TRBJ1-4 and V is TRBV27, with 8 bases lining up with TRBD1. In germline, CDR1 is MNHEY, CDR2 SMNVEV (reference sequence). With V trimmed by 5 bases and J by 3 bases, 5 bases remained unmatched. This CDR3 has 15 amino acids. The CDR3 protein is CASSGQGRANEKLFF. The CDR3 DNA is TGTGCCAGCAGTGGACAGGGTAGGGCTAATGAAAAACTGTTTTTT.